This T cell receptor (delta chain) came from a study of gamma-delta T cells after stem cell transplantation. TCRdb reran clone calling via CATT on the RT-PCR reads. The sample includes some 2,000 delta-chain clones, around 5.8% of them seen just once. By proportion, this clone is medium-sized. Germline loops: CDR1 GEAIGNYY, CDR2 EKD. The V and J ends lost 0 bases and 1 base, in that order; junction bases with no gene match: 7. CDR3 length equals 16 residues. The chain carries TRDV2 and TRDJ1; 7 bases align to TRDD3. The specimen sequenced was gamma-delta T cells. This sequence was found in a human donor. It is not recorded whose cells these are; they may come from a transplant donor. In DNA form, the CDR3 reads TGTGCCTGTGACACCCTCTGGGGGCCCCTCACCGATAAACTCATCTTT. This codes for CACDTLWGPLTDKLIF.